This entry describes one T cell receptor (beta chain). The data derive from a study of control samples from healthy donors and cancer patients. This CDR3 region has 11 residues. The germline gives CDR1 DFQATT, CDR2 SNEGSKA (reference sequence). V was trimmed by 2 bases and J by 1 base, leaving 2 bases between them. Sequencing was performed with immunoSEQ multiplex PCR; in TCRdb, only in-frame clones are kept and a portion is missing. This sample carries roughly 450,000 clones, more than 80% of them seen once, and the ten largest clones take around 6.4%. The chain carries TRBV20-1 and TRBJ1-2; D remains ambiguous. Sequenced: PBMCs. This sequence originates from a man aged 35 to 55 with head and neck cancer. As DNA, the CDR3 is TGCAGTGCTAGACGTAACTATGGCTACACCTTC. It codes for CSARRNYGYTF.